Presented here are 25 T cell receptor beta chains from one specimen sequenced in a study of T cell responses to AZD1222 COVID-19 vaccine. The table came from immunoSEQ multiplex PCR; TCRdb's copy has only in-frame clones and leaves some out. The table has some 190,000 clones, around 92% seen once. The sequencing used peripheral blood, collected on day 0 of AZD1222 vaccination. These receptors were taken from an adult in good health.

This rearrangement joins TRBV12-5 to TRBJ2-2; 9 nucleotides match TRBD2. The CDR3 is 15 residues long. Germline V gene sequence: CDR1 LGHNT, CDR2 FRNRAP. V gave up 3 bases and J gave up 1 base; unmatched junction bases: 0. The CDR3 loop is CASGLLAGNTGELFF. CDR3 bases: TGTGCTAGTGGTTTACTAGCGGGGAACACCGGGGAGCTGTTTTTT.

The chain combines TRBV9 with TRBJ2-1, with 12 bases aligning to TRBD2. The CDR3 runs to 15 residues. Per germline, CDR1 SGDLS and CDR2 YYNGEE. V gave up 4 bases and J gave up 10 bases; unmatched junction bases: 9. This CDR3 is CASSPRASGGEEQFF. The CDR3 DNA reads as TGTGCCAGCAGCCCCCGGGCTAGCGGGGGGGAAGAGCAGTTCTTC.

The CDR3 nucleotides are TGTGCCAGTGGGGGGGCCCTCTATAGCAATCAGCCCCAGCATTTT. Translated, it gives CASGGALYSNQPQHF. The rearrangement joins TRBV28 to TRBJ1-5, with D possibly TRBD1 on 6 matching bases. Trimming removed 9 bases at V and 0 bases at J, with 15 bases between. Germline-derived CDR1 and CDR2 are MDHEN and SYDVKM. There are 15 residues in the CDR3.

This clone appeared a single time. The gene calls are TRBV7-9 and TRBJ1-6; D is unclear. Germline V lookup: CDR1 SEHNR, CDR2 FQNEAQ (reference sequence). CDR3 length: 14 residues. Trimming removed 5 bases from V and 10 bases from J, with 15 bases in between. The CDR3 loop is CASSDGVGRSPLHF. The CDR3 nucleotides are TGTGCCAGCAGCGACGGAGTGGGTAGATCACCCCTCCACTTT.

Written as DNA, the CDR3 is TGTGCTAGTGGTTTAGACAGACTCTACAATGAGCAGTTCTTC. The encoded protein is CASGLDRLYNEQFF. V gene TRBV12-5 combines with J gene TRBJ2-1; a possible D gene is TRBD1 (5 bases). V was cut by 3 bases and J by 3 bases, with 9 bases left in between. In germline, CDR1 is LGHNT, CDR2 FRNRAP. This CDR3 region has 14 residues. Drawing the rest from reference TRBV12-5 and TRBJ2-1, the complete variable domain is DARVTQTPRHKVTEMGQEVTMRCQPILGHNTVFWYRQTMMQGLELLAYFRNRAPLDDSGMPKDRFSAEMPDATLATLKIQPSEPRDSAVYFCASGLDRLYNEQFFGPGTRLTVL.

V usage is TRBV14 and J usage is TRBJ1-1; no definite D call. Germline CDR1 reads SGHDN; CDR2 reads FVKESK. The CDR3 extends over 15 amino acids. V shed 4 bases and J shed 3 bases, with 15 bases lying between them. CDR3 nucleotides: TGTGCCAGCAGCCTGCATTGGGGAAGGGACACTGAAGCTTTCTTT. Translation gives CASSLHWGRDTEAFF. Complete variable domain (other parts from reference TRBV14 and TRBJ1-1): EAGVTQFPSHSVIEKGQTVTLRCDPISGHDNLYWYRRVMGKEIKFLLHFVKESKQDESGMPNNRFLAERTGGTYSTLKVQPAELEDSGVYFCASSLHWGRDTEAFFGQGTRLTVV.

This chain links TRBV10-2 with TRBJ1-4; 12 positions agree with TRBD1. Per germline, CDR1 WSHSY and CDR2 SAAADI. The V and J ends lost 4 bases and 8 bases, in that order; junction bases with no gene match: 5. The CDR3 loop spans 15 amino acids. The CDR3 DNA follows: TGCGCCAGCAGTGCGGGGGACAGGGGGCGGGAAAAACTGTTTTTT. This encodes CASSAGDRGREKLFF.

This rearrangement joins TRBV5-1 to TRBJ1-5; tentative D call: TRBD1 (5 bases). The CDR3 consists of 14 residues. Trimming shortened V by 4 bases and J by 5 bases, and 13 bases separated the two germline ends. Germline V gene data show CDR1 as SGHRS and CDR2 as YFSETQ. CDR3 nucleotide sequence: TGCGCCAGCAGCACGGGGGATAAAGATCAGCCCCAGCATTTT. This encodes CASSTGDKDQPQHF. Complete variable domain (other parts from reference TRBV5-1 and TRBJ1-5): KAGVTQTPRYLIKTRGQQVTLSCSPISGHRSVSWYQQTPGQGLQFLFEYFSETQRNKGNFPGRFSGRQFSNSRSEMNVSTLELGDSALYLCASSTGDKDQPQHFGDGTRLSIL.

The sample holds a few counts of this clone. The J gene is TRBJ2-3, the V gene TRBV5-4; the match to TRBD1 covers 7 bases. This CDR3 comprises 14 residues. Germline CDR1 and CDR2: SGHNT and YYREEE (reference sequence). Germline trimming cut 3 bases from V and 1 base from J; bases unmatched to any gene: 2. The CDR3 bases are TGTGCCAGCAGCTGGGGGACAGGCACAGATACGCAGTATTTT. Its protein is CASSWGTGTDTQYF. Complete variable domain (other parts from reference TRBV5-4 and TRBJ2-3): ETGVTQSPTHLIKTRGQQVTLRCSSQSGHNTVSWYQQALGQGPQFIFQYYREEENGRGNFPPRFSGLQFPNYSSELNVNALELDDSALYLCASSWGTGTDTQYFGPGTRLTVL.

The rearrangement links TRBV9 to TRBJ1-3; the D is unclear. CDR1 and CDR2 (germline): SGDLS, YYNGEE. This CDR3 contains 19 residues. V lost 4 bases, J lost 1 base, and 24 bases lay in between. CDR3 in amino acids: CASSPPSHSRVGSGNTIYF. DNA for the CDR3: TGTGCCAGCAGCCCTCCATCACACAGTCGAGTTGGTTCTGGAAACACCATATATTTT.

The chain carries TRBV7-2 and TRBJ2-5, with a possible D match to TRBD1 (6 bases). The CDR3 totals 15 residues. Looked up from germline, CDR1 is SGHTA and CDR2 is FQGNSA. Trimming pared 5 bases from V and 5 bases from J, leaving 18 bases between. The CDR3 DNA reads as TGTGCCAGCAGCAAAAGCAGGGGCACGGACGAGACCCAGTACTTC. Amino acids: CASSKSRGTDETQYF.

The DNA of the CDR3 is TGTGCCAGCAACGCCGGGACAGGGGGCATTAACACCATATATTTT. Translated, it gives CASNAGTGGINTIYF. The V and J genes are TRBV7-9 and TRBJ1-3; 12 bases align to TRBD1. The germline CDR1 and CDR2 sequences are SEHNR and FQNEAQ (reference sequence). CDR3 length: 15 amino acids. Trimming cost V 7 bases and J 7 bases; bases outside gene matches: 8.

J is TRBJ2-4 and V is TRBV7-2, with D perhaps TRBD1 (5 bases). Germline lookup yields CDR1 SGHTA and CDR2 FQGNSA. The CDR3 covers 14 residues. Trimming left V 5 bases short and J 8 bases short, with 16 bases between. CDR3 residues: CASSLGVLTDIQYF. For the CDR3, the DNA is TGTGCCAGCAGCCTAGGGGTTCTGACGGACATTCAGTACTTC. The full variable domain, completed using reference TRBV7-2 and TRBJ2-4, is GAGVSQSPSNKVTEKGKDVELRCDPISGHTALYWYRQSLGQGLEFLIYFQGNSAPDKSGLPSDRFSAERTGGSVSTLTIQRTQQEDSAVYLCASSLGVLTDIQYFGAGTRLSVL.

The V call is TRBV9, the J call TRBJ1-6; no reliable D call. The CDR3 is made up of 13 amino acids. V gave up 3 bases and J gave up 8 bases, with 9 bases separating them. Germline lookup yields CDR1 SGDLS and CDR2 YYNGEE. The CDR3 loop reads CASSGPGYSPLHF. In DNA, the CDR3 is TGTGCCAGCAGCGGCCCGGGGTATTCACCCCTCCACTTT.

The V gene is TRBV5-1, the J gene TRBJ1-4; 10 nucleotides line up with TRBD1. V was pared by 3 bases and J by 8 bases, with 13 bases of the junction left unmatched. CDR1 and CDR2 from the germline V gene are SGHRS and YFSETQ. CDR3 length: 17 residues. This CDR3 is CASSSGQGPLGVEKLFF. The CDR3, as DNA: TGCGCCAGCAGCTCGGGACAGGGGCCTCTCGGGGTAGAAAAACTGTTTTTT.

The sample holds a few counts of this clone. The chain combines TRBV2 with TRBJ1-3; D ambiguous. Germline loops: CDR1 SNHLY, CDR2 FYNNEI. Trimming removed 5 bases at V and 0 bases at J, with 5 bases between. This CDR3 comprises 13 residues. This CDR3 reads CASSLYSGNTIYF. CDR3 DNA: TGTGCCAGCAGTCTCTACTCTGGAAACACCATATATTTT.

The chain recombines TRBV7-9 with TRBJ1-2; D is undetermined. The ends were cut back, 11 bases at V and 7 bases at J, with 20 bases in the middle. The CDR3 is made up of 13 amino acids. The V gene's germline CDR1 is SEHNR and CDR2 FQNEAQ (reference sequence). CDR3 sequence reads: CASAPAGPGGYTF. The CDR3 DNA reads TGTGCCTCCGCCCCGGCAGGCCCGGGTGGCTACACCTTC. Together with reference TRBV7-9 and TRBJ1-2, the CDR3 gives the full variable domain: DTGVSQNPRHKITKRGQNVTFRCDPISEHNRLYWYRQTLGQGPEFLTYFQNEAQLEKSRLLSDRFSAERPKGSFSTLEIQRTEQGDSAMYLCASAPAGPGGYTFGSGTRLTVV.

The chain recombines TRBV25-1 with TRBJ2-5; D is possibly TRBD1 (5 bases). The germline V gene encodes CDR1 MGHDK and CDR2 SYGVNS. The ends were cut back, 0 bases at V and 4 bases at J, with 18 bases in the middle. CDR3 length: 17 amino acids. In DNA, the CDR3 is TGTGCCAGCAGTGAATATTTTTTGGCGCCCCAGGGAGAGACCCAGTACTTC. This encodes CASSEYFLAPQGETQYF.

V usage is TRBV9 and J usage is TRBJ1-6; D is possibly TRBD1 (5 bases). Germline CDR1 SGDLS, CDR2 YYNGEE. V lost 4 bases, J lost 0 bases, and 11 bases lay in between. The CDR3 runs 16 residues. The CDR3 region has the DNA TGTGCCAGCAGCCTAGGGGTCAGCTCCTATAATTCACCCCTCCACTTT. Its protein product is CASSLGVSSYNSPLHF.

The rearrangement joins TRBV5-1 to TRBJ1-1; D is unresolved. The CDR3 contains 14 residues. The V and J ends lost 0 bases and 0 bases respectively, with 6 bases between them. In germline, CDR1 is SGHRS, CDR2 YFSETQ. This CDR3 reads CASSLGWVNTEAFF. The CDR3 DNA reads TGCGCCAGCAGCTTGGGATGGGTGAACACTGAAGCTTTCTTT.

J is TRBJ2-7 and V is TRBV6-5; maybe TRBD1 (6 bases). V was shortened by 0 bases and J by 2 bases, with 8 bases between the two germline ends. This CDR3 region has 14 residues. Germline V gene sequence: CDR1 MNHEY, CDR2 SVGAGI. The CDR3 protein is CASSYSYRAYEQYF. The CDR3 DNA sequence: TGTGCCAGCAGTTACTCCTACAGGGCCTACGAGCAGTACTTC.

The chain's CDR3 is CAWSAPLLTGNTEAFF. For the CDR3, the DNA is TGTGCCTGGAGTGCCCCCCTGTTAACAGGCAACACTGAAGCTTTCTTT. The rearrangement joins TRBV30 to TRBJ1-1; tentatively, D is TRBD1 (5 bases). This CDR3 contains 16 residues. Germline-derived CDR1 and CDR2 are GTSNPN and SVGIG (reference sequence). V was clipped by 1 base and J by 2 bases, with 17 bases between them.

V is TRBV4-1 and J is TRBJ2-7, with 9 bases fitting TRBD2. The CDR3 covers 15 residues. J lost 4 bases, V lost 4 bases, and 8 bases had no gene match. Looked up from germline, CDR1 is MGHRA and CDR2 is YSYEKL. DNA for the CDR3: TGCGCCAGCAGCCGGGCGGCGGGGGGGCTTTACGAGCAGTACTTC. This sequence encodes CASSRAAGGLYEQYF.

This clone was seen only a few times. The chain couples TRBV6-1 to TRBJ1-2; D possibly corresponds to TRBD1 (6 bases). V lost 0 bases to trimming and J lost 8 bases, with 13 bases between them. This CDR3 region has 14 residues. The germline CDR1 and CDR2 sequences are MNHNS and SASEGT. In nucleotides, the CDR3 is TGTGCCAGCAGTGAAGCATCGGGGGCACGGGGCTACACCTTC. As protein: CASSEASGARGYTF.

This chain links TRBV5-4 with TRBJ2-5; tentative D call: TRBD2 (7 bases). V lost 6 bases and J 1 base, leaving 13 bases between the germline ends. The germline V gene has CDR1 SGHNT and CDR2 YYREEE (reference sequence). CDR3 length: 14 residues. This chain's CDR3 is CASTQGGVQETQYF. CDR3 in DNA: TGTGCCAGCACCCAAGGGGGGGTCCAAGAGACCCAGTACTTC.